The entry below gives a single TCR beta chain sequence along with its context. This record comes from a study of cytomegalovirus exposure and HLA in healthy donors. There are 15 residues in the CDR3. Per germline, CDR1 LNHDA and CDR2 SQIVND (reference sequence). Unmatched junction bases numbered 4, after V lost 1 base and J lost 3 bases. It was with 60 Vbeta and 13 Jbeta primers that the PCR ran. The protocol was immunoSEQ multiplex PCR, while the TCRdb copy is restricted to in-frame clones and leaves out a portion. This sample has roughly 130,000 clones, with 84% found just once. The sequenced material came from PBMCs. The chain couples TRBV19 to TRBJ2-7; TRBD1 matches at 9 bases. This TCR derives from a woman between 18 and 29 years old in good health and CMV-seropositive. DNA of the CDR3: TGTGCCAGTAGTATAGCAGGACAGGGGTTCTACGAGCAGTACTTC. It specifies CASSIAGQGFYEQYF.